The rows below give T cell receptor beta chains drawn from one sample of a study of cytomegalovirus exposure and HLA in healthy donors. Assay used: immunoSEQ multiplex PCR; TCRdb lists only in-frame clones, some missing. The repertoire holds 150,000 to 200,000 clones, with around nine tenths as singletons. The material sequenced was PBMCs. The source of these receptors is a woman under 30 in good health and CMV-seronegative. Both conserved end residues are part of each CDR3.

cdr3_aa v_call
CASSSMAGANEKLFF TRBV7-9
CASTPAGTVNQPQHF TRBV28
CASPLGDRSYEQYF TRBV9
CASSYSPGIPGNTIYF TRBV6-6
CASSLGTQGARNSPLHF TRBV28
CASSMGRGRTDTQYF TRBV19
CASSPTSGYTDTQYF TRBV25-1
CASSEEPANRPYGYTF TRBV18
CASKAGGGGSTDTQYF TRBV7-8
CASTRDNYQETQYF TRBV7-6
CASSFNAGSSWETQYF TRBV7-3
CASSQEGGRGGELFF TRBV4-3
CASSEDISEGSRTQYF TRBV2
CASRPSRGNTIYF TRBV9
CASSYSEMWGYTF TRBV6-5
CASSVNLATDTQYF TRBV6-4
CASSPPGGSGNTIYF TRBV18
CASRAGVLYEQYF TRBV6-6
CASREGDTQYF TRBV6-6
CAWGWGGTTNEKLFF TRBV30
CASSMSDRAGTF TRBV19
CASSLTRDLGAAQYF TRBV5-6
CASSYSADSPYGYTF TRBV6-5
CSARVRGGQFF TRBV20-1
CASSMTVTNTEAFF TRBV6-5
CAWDGGHSNTEAFF TRBV30
CASSVGHSNYGYTF TRBV5-1
CASSPRVEETQYF TRBV6-1
CAWRSGTGPLPLHF TRBV30
CASSPIGGLHDVLTF TRBV5-1
CASSLGQGGSGYTF TRBV7-9
CASSPRRESDGYTF TRBV11-2
CASSEWGSGTDTQYF TRBV25-1
CASSLDPPGQIYRNTIYF TRBV5-1
CASSLGRTGMYEQYF TRBV11-2
CASSLPYGGASETQYF TRBV11-2
CASTGTALSSLTDTQYF TRBV7-2
CASSSLAGGVETQYF TRBV11-3
CASSLEVREGQQFF TRBV7-6
CASSPGQGNNSPLHF TRBV7-2
CASSPERGGKDTQYF TRBV6-5
CASSLQYSGANVLTF TRBV6-5
CASNPGLAGPEQFF TRBV11-3
CASSSTSGAYNEQFF TRBV5-1
CASSLQTGALETQYF TRBV7-2
CASRRQGKGYEKLFF TRBV19
CASSLGGGRSYEQYF TRBV5-1
CASSWSLAGPNEQFF TRBV5-1
CASSPSAVTGGWYGYTF TRBV18
CASSYRVNSGNTIYF TRBV6-6
CASTRGGVEETQYF TRBV9
CASSIPEDRAVSYEQYF TRBV7-2
CASSSGDYNEQFF TRBV9
CASSKTEIDGYTF TRBV18
CASMGAGGWGNEQFF TRBV7-8
CASSVQTGALGTGELFF TRBV5-4